This T cell receptor (beta chain) was captured by sequencing in a study of T cell repertoires in cytomegalovirus infection. Study at large: Recently identified HLA-C-restricted CMV epitopes and well-studied HLA-B-restricted CMV epitopes were used by the study. It was the public TCR beta signatures that indicated both CMV infection and matching HLA type. Points from the study as a whole: The ex vivo response was dominated by HLA-C-restricted CMV-specific TCR beta clonotypes.

V was cut by 0 bases and J by 4 bases, with 5 bases left in between. This CDR3 comprises 13 residues. Germline V gives CDR1 MNHEY, CDR2 SVGEGT. This clonotype was seen many times. The target antigen is unknown. Each CDR3 protein is one row after TCRdb ran MiXCR on the reads. The sample has 27,000 or so distinct CDR3 sequences, approximately 18% seen once. The chain joins TRBV6-2 or TRBV6-3 to TRBJ2-3; a possible D gene is TRBD1 (5 bases). The clonotype originates from a human donor in good health (CMV status not recorded). Some clones in this sample may be carry-over from other donors' samples. The material was CD8+ T cells from cultured PBMCs, obtained from culture after CMV antigen stimulation. The CDR3 DNA reads as TGTGCCAGCAGTTACTCAGGGGCAGATACGCAGTATTTT. Protein sequence: CASSYSGADTQYF.